These T cell receptor beta chains were read from a single sample in a study of regulatory T cells in long-lasting Graves disease. TCRdb ran MiXCR on the multiplex PCR reads and lists one entry per CDR3 protein. The table has roughly 520,000 distinct CDR3 sequences, 9.5% to 15% seen once. This sample was shared with a second study, whose subject was T cells in Graves' hyperthyroidism and ophthalmopathy.

The sequencing used peripheral blood mononuclear cells (PBMCs), collected at new diagnosis, from a patient treated with antithyroid drugs. The receptors were gathered from a woman between 25 and 40 years old with Graves disease. CDR3s include the opening cysteine and the closing phenylalanine or tryptophan. A D gene is named only where the DNA matches it firmly. The size entry is marked missing in some rows and otherwise reads once, few, many or a size class.

j_gene	abundance	v_gene	d_gene	CDR3aa	CDR3nt
TRBJ2-5	many	TRBV3-1	-	CASSQRSKVGTQYF	TGTGCCAGCAGCCAAAGAAGTAAGGTGGGGACCCAGTACTTC
TRBJ1-2	-	TRBV19	-	CASSTTGALRPYGYTF	TGTGCCAGTAGTACGACAGGCGCCCTTAGACCTTATGGCTACACCTTC
TRBJ1-5	many	TRBV28	TRBD1	CASSLTGGAGNQPQHF	TGTGCCAGCAGTTTGACAGGGGGTGCGGGCAATCAGCCCCAGCATTTT
TRBJ1-2	few	TRBV7-9	-	CASSSEGRSNYF	TGTGCCAGCAGCTCAGAAGGACGGTCGAATTACTTC
TRBJ2-3	few	TRBV29-1	-	CSVEQYTDTQYF	TGCAGCGTTGAGCAATACACAGATACGCAGTATTTT
TRBJ2-5	many	TRBV20-1	TRBD2	CSATRLGSSGGETQYF	TGCAGTGCTACTAGGTTAGGGAGTTCGGGAGGAGAGACCCAGTACTTC
TRBJ2-3	few	TRBV5-1	TRBD2	CASSRGLASDTQYF	TGCGCCAGCAGCAGGGGACTAGCGTCAGATACGCAGTATTTT
TRBJ2-3	many	TRBV7-9	-	CASSPAGAASTDTQYF	TGTGCCAGCAGCCCCGCCGGGGCTGCTAGCACAGATACGCAGTATTTT
TRBJ2-1	few	TRBV5-1	-	CASSFARGNEQFF	TGCGCCAGCAGCTTTGCCAGGGGTAATGAGCAGTTCTTC
TRBJ1-1	many	TRBV25-1	-	CASSGLGDTEAFF	TGTGCCAGCAGTGGTCTGGGGGACACTGAAGCTTTCTTT
TRBJ2-7	-	TRBV5-6	TRBD1	CASRRGMTGRSYEQYF	TGTGCCAGCAGGAGAGGTATGACAGGGAGATCCTACGAGCAGTACTTC
TRBJ2-3	many	TRBV7-9	-	CASSLYTSRGDTQYF	TGTGCCAGCAGCTTATACACGTCCCGAGGAGATACGCAGTATTTT
TRBJ1-1	many	TRBV27	-	CASSPKGAMNTEAFF	TGTGCCAGCAGTCCTAAAGGGGCTATGAACACTGAAGCTTTCTTT
TRBJ1-2	few	TRBV18	TRBD1	CASSPLDRGGYTF	TGTGCCAGCTCACCCTTAGACAGGGGTGGCTACACCTTC
TRBJ2-1	many	TRBV6-2/TRBV6-3	TRBD2	CASRRSGRDEQFF	TGTGCCAGCAGAAGAAGCGGGAGAGATGAGCAGTTCTTC
TRBJ2-7	-	TRBV27	-	CASMGRGASSYEQYF	TGTGCCAGCATGGGGAGGGGGGCCAGCTCCTACGAGCAGTACTTC
TRBJ2-7	many	TRBV7-2	-	CASGLIRKTYEQYF	TGTGCCAGCGGCCTGATAAGGAAAACCTACGAGCAGTACTTC
TRBJ2-2	-	TRBV7-9	TRBD2	CASSGGLAKKGGELFF	TGTGCCAGCAGCGGGGGACTAGCGAAAAAGGGCGGGGAGCTGTTTTTT
TRBJ1-1	-	TRBV4-3	-	CASSLGATNTEAFF	TGCGCCAGCAGCCTAGGGGCAACGAACACTGAAGCTTTCTTT
TRBJ2-6	-	TRBV19	TRBD1	CASSRGQGALSGANVLTF	TGTGCCAGTAGTCGCGGACAGGGGGCTCTTTCTGGGGCCAACGTCCTGACTTTC
TRBJ2-1	few	TRBV7-3	TRBD2	CASSPSSGRDEQFF	TGTGCCAGCAGCCCGTCGAGCGGGAGGGATGAGCAGTTCTTC
TRBJ2-1	many	TRBV7-9	TRBD1	CASSFRGHEQFF	TGTGCCAGCAGCTTCAGGGGGCATGAGCAGTTCTTC
TRBJ2-7	many	TRBV15	-	CATSTTPAGHRLHSYEQYF	TGTGCCACCAGCACCACCCCGGCGGGGCACAGGTTGCACTCCTACGAGCAGTACTTC
TRBJ2-5	many	TRBV30	-	CAWSVPLETQYF	TGTGCCTGGAGTGTACCATTGGAGACCCAGTACTTC
TRBJ1-5	-	TRBV20-1	-	CSASLGQSSESRNQPQHF	TGCAGTGCTAGCTTAGGGCAATCGAGCGAATCTCGCAATCAGCCCCAGCATTTT
TRBJ2-2	few	TRBV20-1	TRBD2	CSARVLAGVKGNTGELFF	TGCAGTGCTAGAGTACTAGCGGGAGTTAAGGGGAACACCGGGGAGCTGTTTTTT
TRBJ1-2	-	TRBV15	-	CATSTPDSLRGYTF	TGTGCCACCAGCACTCCGGACAGTTTACGGGGCTACACCTTC
TRBJ2-1	-	TRBV6-2/TRBV6-3	-	CASSYSSANEQFF	TGTGCCAGCAGTTACTCATCTGCTAATGAGCAGTTCTTC
TRBJ2-7	many	TRBV12-3/TRBV12-4	-	CASSLVGRKYEQYF	TGTGCCAGCAGTTTAGTGGGACGGAAGTACGAGCAGTACTTC
TRBJ1-1	many	TRBV19	-	CASSGTVNTEAFF	TGTGCCAGCAGCGGAACAGTGAACACTGAAGCTTTCTTT
TRBJ2-1	many	TRBV11-3	-	CASSLSGPVYNEQFF	TGTGCCAGCAGCTTATCGGGACCAGTCTACAATGAGCAGTTCTTC
TRBJ2-5	-	TRBV20-1	TRBD2	CSAREHLAGGPETQYF	TGCAGTGCTAGAGAGCACCTAGCGGGAGGGCCCGAGACCCAGTACTTC
TRBJ1-2	many	TRBV11-1	-	CASSQKDRINGYTF	TGTGCCAGCAGCCAAAAAGACAGGATCAATGGCTACACCTTC
TRBJ1-2	many	TRBV28	-	CASSLETSLGTLYGYTF	TGTGCCAGCAGTTTGGAGACATCCCTCGGTACCCTCTATGGCTACACCTTC
TRBJ1-5	many	TRBV20-1	TRBD1	CSAGQGFQPQHF	TGCAGTGCCGGACAGGGGTTTCAGCCCCAGCATTTT
TRBJ1-3	many	TRBV6-1	TRBD1	CASSPTGVSGNTIYF	TGTGCCAGCAGTCCTACAGGGGTCTCTGGAAACACCATATATTTT
TRBJ1-1	many	TRBV29-1	TRBD1	CSTRLTGEAFF	TGCAGCACCCGGCTGACAGGGGAGGCTTTCTTT
TRBJ2-7	-	TRBV4-2	-	CASSNQGSYEQYF	TGTGCCAGCAGCAATCAGGGTAGTTACGAGCAGTACTTC
TRBJ2-5	many	TRBV12-3/TRBV12-4	-	CASSSGRAGETQYF	TGTGCCAGCAGTTCGGGCAGGGCTGGGGAGACCCAGTACTTC
TRBJ2-1	many	TRBV7-2	-	CASSGTHDSYNEQFF	TGTGCCAGCAGCGGGACTCATGACTCCTACAATGAGCAGTTCTTC
TRBJ2-7	few	TRBV6-2/TRBV6-3	TRBD2	CASSYSGLAGVHPHEQYF	TGTGCCAGCAGTTATAGCGGACTAGCGGGAGTTCATCCCCACGAGCAGTACTTC
TRBJ1-6	once	TRBV25-1	-	CASGKNTPPGHNSPLHF	TGTGCCAGCGGTAAAAACACCCCGCCAGGGCATAATTCACCCCTCCACTTT
TRBJ1-2	many	TRBV13	-	CASSPGGRVYGYTF	TGTGCCAGCAGCCCCGGAGGAAGGGTCTATGGCTACACCTTC
TRBJ2-1	many	TRBV6-2/TRBV6-3	-	CASSSIDSERPSSYNEQFF	TGTGCCAGCAGTTCCATCGACTCCGAGCGGCCCAGCTCCTACAATGAGCAGTTCTTC
TRBJ1-4	many	TRBV5-6	-	CASSYTQGWNEKLFF	TGTGCCAGCAGCTACACCCAGGGTTGGAATGAAAAACTGTTTTTT
TRBJ1-2	many	TRBV5-1	-	CASSLGSGNGYTF	TGCGCCAGCAGCTTGGGGTCGGGGAATGGCTACACCTTC
TRBJ2-3	many	TRBV11-2	-	CASSGGTQYF	TGTGCCAGCAGCGGCGGTACGCAGTATTTT
TRBJ2-3	many	TRBV10-3	-	CAISPPVGDTQYF	TGTGCCATCAGTCCGCCAGTGGGTGATACGCAGTATTTT
TRBJ2-1	few	TRBV7-9	-	CASSLGGKSNEQFF	TGTGCCAGCAGCTTAGGGGGCAAATCAAATGAGCAGTTCTTC
TRBJ2-1	many	TRBV7-9	TRBD2	CASSIKTSGSPEQFF	TGTGCCAGCAGCATTAAGACTAGCGGGAGTCCTGAGCAGTTCTTC
TRBJ2-7	many	TRBV28	TRBD2	CASRGQLTSGSYEQYF	TGTGCCAGCAGGGGGCAATTGACTAGCGGATCCTACGAGCAGTACTTC
TRBJ2-3	many	TRBV12-3/TRBV12-4	TRBD1	CASSSGQGTDTQYF	TGTGCCAGCAGCTCCGGACAGGGGACAGATACGCAGTATTTT
TRBJ2-1	few	TRBV6-5	-	CASSYSIPRLSSYNEQFF	TGTGCCAGCAGTTACTCGATACCTAGGCTGAGCTCCTACAATGAGCAGTTCTTC
TRBJ1-1	-	TRBV20-1	TRBD1	CSPPLPSRDSEAFF	TGCAGTCCCCCTCTTCCGTCCCGGGACAGTGAAGCTTTCTTT
TRBJ1-1	many	TRBV2	TRBD1	CASSDLRDREGTEAFF	TGTGCCAGCAGTGACCTCCGGGACAGGGAGGGAACTGAAGCTTTCTTT
TRBJ1-5	many	TRBV28	-	CASSSSRNNQPQHF	TGTGCCAGCAGTTCGAGCAGAAACAATCAGCCCCAGCATTTT
TRBJ2-5	-	TRBV6-1	-	CASSDSGVEETQYF	TGTGCCAGCAGTGATTCTGGGGTCGAAGAGACCCAGTACTTC
TRBJ2-2	-	TRBV11-1	TRBD1	CASSVDRGSTGELFF	TGTGCCAGCAGCGTGGACAGGGGAAGCACCGGGGAGCTGTTTTTT
TRBJ2-7	few	TRBV20-1	TRBD2	CSARGGGTRLYEQYF	TGCAGTGCTAGAGGGGGGGGGACCAGACTCTACGAGCAGTACTTC
TRBJ2-2	many	TRBV2	-	CASSEALAFTGELFF	TGTGCCAGCAGTGAAGCGCTCGCCTTCACCGGGGAGCTGTTTTTT